Presented here are 8 T cell receptor beta chains from one specimen sequenced in a study of cytomegalovirus exposure and HLA in healthy donors. Assay used: immunoSEQ multiplex PCR; TCRdb lists only in-frame clones, some missing. The sample shows 71,000 or so clones, 94% of them seen only once. The sequenced material came from PBMCs. Receptors originate from a man aged 18 to 30 in good health and CMV-seropositive.

This clone occurred once. The chain carries TRBV20-1 and TRBJ2-7, with a possible D match to TRBD1 (5 bases). V was cut by 5 bases and J by 3 bases, with 8 bases left in between. CDR1 and CDR2 from the germline V gene are DFQATT and SNEGSKA (reference sequence). The CDR3 runs to 11 residues. The CDR3 DNA follows: TGCAGTGCTTCTGACAGCTACGAGCAGTACTTC. Protein: CSASDSYEQYF.

This rearrangement joins TRBV19 to TRBJ2-1, with D perhaps TRBD1 (6 bases). The germline CDR1 and CDR2 sequences are LNHDA and SQIVND (reference sequence). The V end was cut by 11 bases, the J end by 4 bases, with 15 bases between. The length of the CDR3 is 13 residues. The CDR3 region has the DNA TGTGCCGCTAGCTCAGGGGAGTACAATGAGCAGTTCTTC. It specifies CAASSGEYNEQFF.

The rearrangement uses TRBV10-1 and TRBJ2-1; D might be TRBD2 (6 bases). Germline CDR1 WNHNN, CDR2 SYGVQD (reference sequence). This CDR3 contains 14 residues. The V end was cut by 5 bases, the J end by 7 bases, with 15 bases between. CDR3 DNA sequence: TGCGCCAGCAGTACTAGCCCGGGATTTAATGAGCAGTTCTTC. Encoded protein: CASSTSPGFNEQFF.

The V call is TRBV11-3, the J call TRBJ2-1; 11 bases agree with TRBD2. The ends lost 4 bases at V and 5 bases at J; junction bases unmatched: 10. CDR1 is SGHNT, CDR2 YENEEA, per germline. The CDR3 has 17 amino acids. The DNA for the CDR3 is TGTGCCAGCAGCTCAGACGCCGGGACTAGCGGTCACAATGAGCAGTTCTTC. Its protein is CASSSDAGTSGHNEQFF.

CDR3 in amino acids: CASSRGLAGSLSSYNEQFF. The CDR3 bases are TGTGCCAGCAGCCGAGGACTAGCGGGGTCACTGAGCTCCTACAATGAGCAGTTCTTC. The V call is TRBV4-2, the J call TRBJ2-1; 12 bases are a match to TRBD2. This CDR3 comprises 19 residues. The J segment lost 0 bases and the V segment lost 4 bases, leaving 10 bases of the junction unmatched. Germline V gene sequence: CDR1 LGHNA, CDR2 YNFKEQ.

DNA for the CDR3: TGTGCCAGCAGCGCCCCTAGCGTTGAGACCCAGTACTTC. It is translated as CASSAPSVETQYF. The chain combines TRBV9 with TRBJ2-5; D is perhaps TRBD2 (6 bases). The CDR3 is 13 residues long. V gave up 3 bases and J gave up 5 bases, with 11 bases separating them. CDR1 and CDR2 (germline): SGDLS, YYNGEE.

The rearrangement links TRBV4-1 to TRBJ2-7; D perhaps matches TRBD1 (6 bases). The V gene's germline CDR1 is MGHRA and CDR2 YSYEKL. The V end was cut by 1 base, the J end by 5 bases, with 15 bases between. There are 15 residues in the CDR3. This chain's CDR3 is CASSQADSTNNEQYF. In DNA form, the CDR3 reads TGCGCCAGCAGCCAAGCGGACAGTACTAATAACGAGCAGTACTTC.

The chain combines TRBV4-1 with TRBJ1-1; TRBD1 aligns across 9 bases. This CDR3 is built from 15 residues. The V segment lost 4 bases and the J segment 0 bases; nucleotides outside the gene matches: 3. The V gene's germline CDR1 is MGHRA and CDR2 YSYEKL. This CDR3 reads CASSPGQGMNTEAFF. For the CDR3, the DNA is TGCGCCAGCAGCCCAGGACAGGGGATGAACACTGAAGCTTTCTTT.